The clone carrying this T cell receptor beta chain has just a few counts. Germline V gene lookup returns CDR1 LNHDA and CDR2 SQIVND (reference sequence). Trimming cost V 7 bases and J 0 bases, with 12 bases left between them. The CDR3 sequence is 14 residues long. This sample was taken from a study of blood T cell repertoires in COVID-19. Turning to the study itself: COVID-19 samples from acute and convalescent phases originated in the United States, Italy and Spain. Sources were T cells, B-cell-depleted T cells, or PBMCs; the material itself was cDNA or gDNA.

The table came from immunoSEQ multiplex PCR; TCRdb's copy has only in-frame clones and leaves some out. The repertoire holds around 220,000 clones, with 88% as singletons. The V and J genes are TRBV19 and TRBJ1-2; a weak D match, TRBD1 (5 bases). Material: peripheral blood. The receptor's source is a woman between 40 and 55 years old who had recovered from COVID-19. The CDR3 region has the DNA TGTGCCAGTACTCCACAGGCCACTAACTATGGCTACACCTTC. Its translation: CASTPQATNYGYTF.